The 18 T cell receptor beta chains listed next were all sequenced from one sample in a study of CD4 T cells in relation to SARS-CoV-2 and coronaviruses (dated by TCRdb to the early 2020s). These receptors have no identified antigens. Libraries were constructed by the immunoSEQ multiplex PCR assay. TCRdb's version of the immuneACCESS table is confined to in-frame rearrangements and falls short of the full clone set. An unresolved V gene accounts for under half of the shortfall where checked; the remainder is of unknown origin. This sample holds just over 35,000 clones; about four fifths were observed only once. The ten largest clones take up 5.5% to 8.5% of the sample. Source material: naive CD4+ T cells from PBMCs, cultured in vitro. According to the study, the label for this sample's cell subset or site signals: naive CD4+ T cells isolated by negative enrichment. The source is an adult with COVID-19.

The chain has TRBV12-3 or TRBV12-4 and TRBJ2-1, with D perhaps matching TRBD2 (6 bases). The ends were cut back, 5 bases at V and 12 bases at J, with 11 bases in the middle. The CDR3 sequence is 11 residues long. The CDR3 here is CASSASGVQFF. In DNA form, the CDR3 reads TGTGCCAGCAGTGCATCGGGGGTGCAGTTCTTC.

The V gene is TRBV14, the J gene TRBJ2-1, with TRBD2 as a possible D gene (5 bases). With 4 bases removed from V and 9 bases from J, the gap between germline ends came to 19 bases. CDR3 length equals 15 residues. Germline values: CDR1 SGHDN, CDR2 FVKESK. The CDR3 loop is CASSRGRRGNSEQFF. CDR3 sequence (DNA): TGTGCCAGCAGCCGCGGGCGACGTGGGAACAGTGAGCAGTTCTTC.

The chain joins TRBV3-1 (or the pseudogene TRBV3-2) to TRBJ1-4, with unresolved D. Germline lookup yields CDR1 LGHDT and CDR2 YNNKEL (reference sequence). The CDR3 is 14 residues long. Trimming cost V 6 bases and J 0 bases, with 8 bases left between them. This CDR3 is CASSRRSTNEKLFF. CDR3 in DNA: TGTGCCAGCAGTAGACGGTCAACTAATGAAAAACTGTTTTTT.

For the CDR3, the DNA is TGTGCCAGCAGCTCCGCGGGTCGGAACTACGAGCAGTACTTC. Amino acid sequence: CASSSAGRNYEQYF. The genes are TRBV5-4 and TRBJ2-7, with D possibly TRBD2 on 5 matching bases. Germline CDR1 SGHNT, CDR2 YYREEE (reference sequence). The CDR3 covers 14 residues. V shed 3 bases and J shed 3 bases, with 13 bases lying between them.

The rearrangement links TRBV28 to TRBJ2-3; TRBD1 aligns across 9 bases. V was pared by 9 bases and J by 2 bases, with 9 bases of the junction left unmatched. Germline loops: CDR1 MDHEN, CDR2 SYDVKM. This CDR3 has 15 amino acids. This CDR3 reads CASQYRGRTTDTQYF. CDR3 nucleotides: TGTGCCAGTCAGTACAGGGGGCGGACCACAGATACGCAGTATTTT. Drawing the rest from reference TRBV28 and TRBJ2-3, the complete variable domain is DVKVTQSSRYLVKRTGEKVFLECVQDMDHENMFWYRQDPGLGLRLIYFSYDVKMKEKGDIPEGYSVSREKKERFSLILESASTNQTSMYLCASQYRGRTTDTQYFGPGTRLTVL.

The CDR3 nucleotides read TGTGCCAGCAGCCGACTAGCGGGAGGCAATGAGCAGTTCTTC. This encodes CASSRLAGGNEQFF. The J gene is TRBJ2-1, the V gene TRBV6-2 or TRBV6-3; 13 bases match TRBD2. Germline CDR1 is MNHEY and CDR2 is SVGEGT. V shed 6 bases, J shed 6 bases, and the junction held 2 bases outside the gene matches. The CDR3 is made up of 14 amino acids.

V is TRBV6-5 and J is TRBJ2-7, with 7 bases aligning to TRBD1. The V segment lost 6 bases and the J segment 2 bases; nucleotides outside the gene matches: 7. This CDR3 contains 14 residues. Germline CDR1 MNHEY, CDR2 SVGAGI. As DNA, the CDR3 is TGTGCCAGCAGAGAGAGACAGGGTCCCTACGAGCAGTACTTC. Translating gives CASRERQGPYEQYF.

This clone was seen a few times. The chain has TRBV24-1 and TRBJ1-2, with D possibly being TRBD1 (6 bases). In germline, CDR1 is KGHDR, CDR2 SFDVKD. The CDR3 is 15 amino acids. Trimming removed 8 bases at V and 3 bases at J, with 18 bases between. CDR3: CATTQGLLSDYGYTF. CDR3 coding DNA: TGTGCCACCACACAGGGTTTATTGTCAGACTATGGCTACACCTTC.

The table lists this clone with a count of one. This chain links TRBV5-4 with TRBJ2-7, with 9 bases that match TRBD2. The germline CDR1 and CDR2 sequences are SGHNT and YYREEE (reference sequence). V lost 0 bases to trimming and J lost 4 bases; unmatched junction nucleotides: 8. The CDR3 runs 16 residues. This CDR3 is CASSLGGASGNYEQYF. DNA for the CDR3: TGTGCCAGCAGCTTGGGGGGGGCTAGCGGGAATTACGAGCAGTACTTC.

The V gene is TRBV5-6, the J gene TRBJ2-7; TRBD1 matches at 7 bases. After removal of 2 bases from V and 6 bases from J, the junction contained 11 bases not matched to a gene. Germline assignment: CDR1 SGHDT and CDR2 YYEEEE. This CDR3 contains 15 residues. This chain's CDR3 is CASSFLGTEMGEQYF. DNA for the CDR3: TGTGCCAGCAGCTTCCTTGGGACAGAAATGGGCGAGCAGTACTTC. The variable domain in full, completed from reference TRBV5-6 and TRBJ2-7, reads DAGVTQSPTHLIKTRGQQVTLRCSPKSGHDTVSWYQQALGQGPQFIFQYYEEEERQRGNFPDRFSGHQFPNYSSELNVNALLLGDSALYLCASSFLGTEMGEQYFGPGTRLTVT.

J is TRBJ2-7 and V is TRBV5-4, with TRBD2 as a possible D gene (6 bases). V lost 5 bases and J 7 bases, leaving 19 bases between the germline ends. The CDR3 is 14 residues long. Germline assignment: CDR1 SGHNT and CDR2 YYREEE (reference sequence). CDR3 loop: CASRTGTPAGEQYF. The CDR3, as DNA: TGTGCCAGCAGGACCGGGACTCCCGCGGGGGAGCAGTACTTC.

This chain uses TRBV11-2 with TRBJ2-7, with 8 positions matching TRBD1. The germline V gene has CDR1 SGHAT and CDR2 FQNNGV. This CDR3 has 15 amino acids. The trim removed 3 bases at V and 4 bases at J, leaving 8 bases unmatched. The CDR3 reads CASSLEAGGRYEQYF. The CDR3 coding sequence is TGTGCCAGCAGCTTGGAAGCAGGGGGCCGGTACGAGCAGTACTTC.

The genes are TRBV27 and TRBJ2-3; possible D gene TRBD2, 5 bases. This CDR3 comprises 17 residues. V dropped 5 bases and J dropped 5 bases, with 23 bases sitting between them. The germline V gene encodes CDR1 MNHEY and CDR2 SMNVEV (reference sequence). The CDR3 is CASSPRSPTREQDTQYF. For the CDR3, the DNA is TGTGCCAGCAGTCCCCGGTCCCCAACTAGAGAACAAGATACGCAGTATTTT.

The chain recombines TRBV7-2 with TRBJ2-3; no firm D call. This CDR3 is 16 amino acids long. From germline, CDR1 is SGHTA and CDR2 FQGNSA. Trimming left V 1 base short and J 2 bases short, with 13 bases between. The CDR3 is CASSLGVAGVTDTQYF. In DNA form, the CDR3 reads TGTGCCAGCAGCTTAGGGGTAGCTGGCGTCACAGATACGCAGTATTTT.

The rearrangement joins TRBV18 to TRBJ2-3, with D possibly TRBD1 on 6 matching bases. V lost 2 bases and J lost 4, with 16 bases in between. The CDR3 has 16 amino acids. Germline CDR1 and CDR2: KGHSH and LQKENI. The CDR3 spells CASSPSLPGHPDTQYF. CDR3 DNA sequence: TGTGCCAGCTCACCATCCCTTCCGGGACACCCAGATACGCAGTATTTT.

This clone was counted once. The gene calls are TRBV6-6 and TRBJ2-1, with TRBD2 matching 8 bases. V shed 10 bases, J shed 0 bases, and the junction held 5 bases outside the gene matches. The CDR3 totals 14 residues. In germline, CDR1 is MNHNY, CDR2 SVGAGI (reference sequence). The CDR3 here is CAIQRGSSYNEQFF. CDR3 in DNA: TGTGCCATTCAGCGGGGGAGCTCCTACAATGAGCAGTTCTTC.

The chain uses TRBV21-1 and TRBJ2-1. TRBV21-1 is a pseudogene segment. The CDR3 has 13 residues. The CDR3 sequence is CASSKAGYNEQFF. The CDR3 nucleotides read TGTGCCAGCAGCAAAGCAGGGTACAATGAGCAGTTCTTC.

The CDR3 DNA reads as TGTGCCAGCAGCGGGGAGAAGGGACTAGCGGGAGCGAAGGAGCAGTACTTC. Its protein is CASSGEKGLAGAKEQYF. This rearrangement joins TRBV5-4 to TRBJ2-7; 14 bases fit TRBD2. V trimming: 4 bases; J trimming: 7 bases; junction bases outside the gene matches: 13. The CDR3 has 17 amino acids. CDR1 is SGHNT and CDR2 is YYREEE in the germline V gene (reference sequence).